This T cell receptor (beta chain) derives from a study of blood T cell repertoires in COVID-19. As for the study in general: Samples taken during acute and convalescent COVID-19 were collected in the United States, Italy and Spain.

Germline V gene data show CDR1 as MNHEY and CDR2 as SVGAGI. The J segment lost 5 bases and the V segment lost 4 bases, leaving 9 bases of the junction unmatched. The CDR3 sequence is 15 residues long. Participants came from roughly 25 US areas, aged roughly 18 to 90 years. In the original workflow: The assay estimated nucleated cells by amplifying reference gene primers. The assay was immunoSEQ multiplex PCR, and TCRdb's table has in-frame clones only and misses some. D and trimming come from the DNA, and the V and J calls and clone size come from that table. The sample holds approximately 280,000 clones, 87% seen once. This clone was detected ten times or more.

The J gene is TRBJ2-5, the V gene TRBV6-5; 8 nucleotides line up with TRBD2. The sequencing input was PBMCs or T cells enriched from blood (not recorded which). This receptor was taken from a middle-aged woman who had recovered from COVID-19. The DNA of the CDR3 is TGTGCCAGCAGTTTACTGGGACTAGGAGACGAGACCCAGTACTTC. Translated, it gives CASSLLGLGDETQYF.